These 5 T cell receptor beta chains were all obtained from the same sample, sequenced in a study of vaccination effects on CD4 cells after COVID-19. No antigen is known for these receptors. The table came from immunoSEQ multiplex PCR; TCRdb's copy has only in-frame clones and leaves some out. The sample lists 25,000 to 35,000 clones, 65% occurring once. ViraFEST assay sequencing came after antigen-specific CD4+ T cells were expanded with viral peptide pools. Subsequent to a culture period of about ten days, CD4+ T cells were isolated. Two doses of BNT162b2 or mRNA-1273 vaccine were administered to participants. This sample comprised CD4+ T cells from PBMCs cultured with SARS-CoV-2 spike peptides, obtained after COVID-19 vaccination. The origin of the receptors is a human donor who received a COVID-19 vaccine.

This clone was detected only a few times. The chain recombines TRBV6-1 with TRBJ1-3, with no clear D. The length of the CDR3 is 14 residues. Per the germline V gene, CDR1 is MNHNS and CDR2 is SASEGT. The V and J ends lost 2 bases and 0 bases respectively, with 5 bases between them. The CDR3 protein is CASSERHSGNTIYF. In DNA form, the CDR3 reads TGTGCCAGCAGTGAACGGCACTCTGGAAACACCATATATTTT.

The chain couples TRBV15 to TRBJ2-3; 9 nucleotides line up with TRBD2. Trimming took 4 bases from V and 7 from J; bases not matched to a gene: 6. Germline CDR1 LNHNV, CDR2 YYDKDF (reference sequence). The CDR3 runs 14 residues. In DNA, the CDR3 is TGTGCCACCAGCACGCTAGCGGGATTCCATACGCAGTATTTT. Amino acid sequence: CATSTLAGFHTQYF.

The gene calls are TRBV21-1 and TRBJ2-5. TRBV21-1 is a pseudogene. The CDR3 has 17 residues. The CDR3 region has the DNA TGTGCCAGCAGCAAAGAGGCGGGACACCCAACCAAAGAGACCCAGTACTTC. This sequence encodes CASSKEAGHPTKETQYF.

This clone was found a few times. The rearrangement joins TRBV18 to TRBJ2-1; 8 bases are a match to TRBD2. After removal of 1 base from V and 7 bases from J, the junction contained 12 bases not matched to a gene. This CDR3 contains 17 residues. The V gene's germline CDR1 is KGHSH and CDR2 LQKENI. The CDR3: CASSPLLGTSSVNEQFF. The DNA for the CDR3 is TGTGCCAGCTCACCACTGCTCGGGACTAGTTCGGTTAATGAGCAGTTCTTC.

J is TRBJ2-1 and V is TRBV27; 9 positions agree with TRBD2. Germline-derived CDR1 and CDR2 are MNHEY and SMNVEV (reference sequence). The J segment lost 4 bases and the V segment lost 6 bases, leaving 13 bases of the junction unmatched. CDR3 length: 17 amino acids. The DNA for the CDR3 is TGTGCCAGCAGCCAGACAGTAGCGGGAGTACCTTACAATGAGCAGTTCTTC. This translates into CASSQTVAGVPYNEQFF.